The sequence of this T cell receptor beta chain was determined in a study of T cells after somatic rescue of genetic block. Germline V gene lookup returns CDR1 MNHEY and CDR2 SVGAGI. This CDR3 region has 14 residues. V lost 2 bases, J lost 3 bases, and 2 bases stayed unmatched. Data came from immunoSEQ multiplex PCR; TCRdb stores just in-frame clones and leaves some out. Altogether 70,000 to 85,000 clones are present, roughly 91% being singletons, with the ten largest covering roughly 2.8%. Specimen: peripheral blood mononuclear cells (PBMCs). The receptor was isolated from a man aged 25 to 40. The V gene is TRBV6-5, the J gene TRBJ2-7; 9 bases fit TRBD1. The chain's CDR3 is CASSYRDRVYEQYF. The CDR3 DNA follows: TGTGCCAGCAGTTACCGGGACAGGGTCTACGAGCAGTACTTC.